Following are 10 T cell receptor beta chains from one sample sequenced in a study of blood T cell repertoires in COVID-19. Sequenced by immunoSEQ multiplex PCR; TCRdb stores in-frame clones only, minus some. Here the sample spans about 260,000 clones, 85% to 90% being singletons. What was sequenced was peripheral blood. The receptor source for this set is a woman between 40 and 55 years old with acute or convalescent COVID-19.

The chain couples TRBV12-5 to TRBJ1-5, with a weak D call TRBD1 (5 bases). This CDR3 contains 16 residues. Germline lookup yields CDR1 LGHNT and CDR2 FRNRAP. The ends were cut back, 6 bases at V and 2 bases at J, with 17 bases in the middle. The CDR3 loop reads CASGIGGGSGNQPQHF. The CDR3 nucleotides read TGTGCTAGTGGAATCGGGGGGGGTTCGGGCAATCAGCCCCAGCATTTT.

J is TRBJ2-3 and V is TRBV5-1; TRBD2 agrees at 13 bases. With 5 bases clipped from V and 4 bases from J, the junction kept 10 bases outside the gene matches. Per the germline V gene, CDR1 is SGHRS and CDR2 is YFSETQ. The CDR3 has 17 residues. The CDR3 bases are TGCGCCAGCAGTTGGACACTAGCGGGGGGGCTGTCAGATACGCAGTATTTT. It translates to CASSWTLAGGLSDTQYF.

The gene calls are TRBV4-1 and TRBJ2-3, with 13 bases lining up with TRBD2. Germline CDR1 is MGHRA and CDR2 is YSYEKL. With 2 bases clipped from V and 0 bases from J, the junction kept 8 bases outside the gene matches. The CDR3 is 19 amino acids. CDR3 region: CASSQLTSGGSYSTDTQYF. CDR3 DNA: TGCGCCAGCAGCCAATTGACTAGCGGGGGGTCGTATAGCACAGATACGCAGTATTTT.

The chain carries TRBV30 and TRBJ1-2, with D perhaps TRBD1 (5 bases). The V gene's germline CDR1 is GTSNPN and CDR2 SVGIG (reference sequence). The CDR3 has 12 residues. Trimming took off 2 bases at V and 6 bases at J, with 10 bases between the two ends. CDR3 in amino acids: CAWSQNRHGYTF. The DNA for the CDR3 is TGTGCCTGGAGTCAGAACAGGCATGGCTACACCTTC. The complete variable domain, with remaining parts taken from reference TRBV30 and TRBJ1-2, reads SQTIHQWPATLVQPVGSPLSLECTVEGTSNPNLYWYRQAAGRGLQLLFYSVGIGQISSEVPQNLSASRPQDRQFILSSKKLLLSDSGFYLCAWSQNRHGYTFGSGTRLTVV.

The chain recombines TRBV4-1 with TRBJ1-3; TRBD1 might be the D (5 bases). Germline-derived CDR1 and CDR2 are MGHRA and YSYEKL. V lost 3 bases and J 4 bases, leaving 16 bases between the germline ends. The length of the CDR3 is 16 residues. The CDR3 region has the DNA TGCGCCAGCAGCCAGGGAAGACAGCCCCCCGGAAACACCATATATTTT. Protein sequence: CASSQGRQPPGNTIYF.

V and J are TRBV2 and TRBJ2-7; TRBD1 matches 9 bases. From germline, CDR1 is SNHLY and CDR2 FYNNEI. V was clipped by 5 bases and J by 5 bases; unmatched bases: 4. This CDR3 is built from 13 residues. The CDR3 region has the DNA TGTGCCAGCAGTCGGGACAGGGACCACGAGCAGTACGTC. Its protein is CASSRDRDHEQYV.

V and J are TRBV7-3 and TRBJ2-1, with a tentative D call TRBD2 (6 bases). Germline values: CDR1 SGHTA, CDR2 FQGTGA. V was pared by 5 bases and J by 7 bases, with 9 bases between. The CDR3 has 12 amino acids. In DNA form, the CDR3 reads TGTGCCAGCAGCACCGGGGGAAATGAGCAGTTCTTC. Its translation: CASSTGGNEQFF.

The CDR3 sequence is CASHIARSGANVLTF. CDR3 coding DNA: TGCGCCAGCCACATTGCCCGATCTGGGGCCAACGTCCTGACTTTC. The V call is TRBV23-1, the J call TRBJ2-6; D ambiguous. TRBV23-1 is an ORF; its function is uncertain. The CDR3 covers 15 residues. V was pared by 8 bases and J by 1 base, with 12 bases between.

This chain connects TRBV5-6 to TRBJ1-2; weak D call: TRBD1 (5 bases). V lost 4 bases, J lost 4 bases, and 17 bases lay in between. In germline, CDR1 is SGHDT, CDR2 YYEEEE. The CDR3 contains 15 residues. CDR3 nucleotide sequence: TGTGCCAGCAGCCTCAGGGAAAGCTACTTCTATGGCTACACCTTC. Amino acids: CASSLRESYFYGYTF.

The DNA for the CDR3 is TGTGCCAGCAGACATACAGGGTTTGAGCAGTTCTTC. It is translated as CASRHTGFEQFF. The chain links TRBV12-3 or TRBV12-4 to TRBJ2-1, with D perhaps matching TRBD1 (6 bases). The CDR3 runs 12 residues. The V end lost 6 bases, the J end lost 9 bases, and 12 bases lay between the germline ends.